The text below deals with one T cell receptor beta chain. Its specificity is unknown. Germline loops: CDR1 MNHEY, CDR2 SMNVEV (reference sequence). CDR3 size: 15 residues. Losses at the gene ends were 2 bases for V and 4 bases for J; bases not matched to a gene: 1. Every subset had its genomic DNA shared out evenly among several immunoSEQ plates. The assay was immunoSEQ multiplex PCR, and TCRdb's table has in-frame clones only and misses some. The table includes some 1.1 million clones, 77% detected once. This entry belongs to a study of shared clonotypes between healthy human individuals. Study-level results: With few donors, the genetic and exposure-history diversity represented was limited.

The sequencing input was memory CD4+ T cells from PBMCs. Sample subset: CD45RA-negative fraction. The sequence was obtained from a man younger than 35 in good health. Some clones in this sample may be carry-over from other donors' samples. This sequence joins TRBV27 and TRBJ2-3, with 12 bases fitting TRBD2. The CDR3: CASSLTSGRPDTQYF. For the CDR3, the DNA is TGTGCCAGCAGTTTAACTAGCGGGAGGCCAGATACGCAGTATTTT.